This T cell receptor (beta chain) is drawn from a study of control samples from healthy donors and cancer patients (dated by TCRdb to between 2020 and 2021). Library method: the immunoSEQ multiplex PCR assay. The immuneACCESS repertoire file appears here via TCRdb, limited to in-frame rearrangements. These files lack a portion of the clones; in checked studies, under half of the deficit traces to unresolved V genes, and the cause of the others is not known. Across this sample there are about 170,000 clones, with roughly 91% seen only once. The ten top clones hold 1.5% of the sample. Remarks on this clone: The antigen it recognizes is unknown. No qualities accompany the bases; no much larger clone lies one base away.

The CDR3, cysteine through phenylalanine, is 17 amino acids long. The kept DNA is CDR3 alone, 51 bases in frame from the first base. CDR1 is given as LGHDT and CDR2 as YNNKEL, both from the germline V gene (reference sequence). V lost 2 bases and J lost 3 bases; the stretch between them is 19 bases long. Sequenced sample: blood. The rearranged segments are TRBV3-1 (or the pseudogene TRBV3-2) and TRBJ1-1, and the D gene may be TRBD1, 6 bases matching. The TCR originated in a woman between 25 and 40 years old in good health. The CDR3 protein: CASSQSRRGRGDTEAFF. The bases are TGTGCCAGCAGCCAAAGCAGACGGGGGCGAGGGGACACTGAAGCTTTCTTT.